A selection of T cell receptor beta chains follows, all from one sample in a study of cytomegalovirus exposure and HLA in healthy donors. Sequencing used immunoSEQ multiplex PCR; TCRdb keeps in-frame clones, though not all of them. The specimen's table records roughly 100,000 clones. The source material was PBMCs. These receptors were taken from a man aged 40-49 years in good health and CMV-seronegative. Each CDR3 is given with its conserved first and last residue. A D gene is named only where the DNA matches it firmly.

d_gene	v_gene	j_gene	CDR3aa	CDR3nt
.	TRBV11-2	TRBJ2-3	CASSGNPGFYTDTQYF	TGTGCCAGCAGCGGCAATCCCGGGTTTTACACAGATACGCAGTATTTT
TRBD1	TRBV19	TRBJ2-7	CASSIRTGGFYEQYF	TGTGCCAGTAGTATAAGGACAGGGGGCTTCTACGAGCAGTACTTC
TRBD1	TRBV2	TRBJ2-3	CASKGAGDTQYF	TGTGCCAGCAAGGGGGCCGGGGATACGCAGTATTTT
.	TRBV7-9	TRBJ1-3	CASSLGQTLSGNTIYF	TGTGCCAGCAGCTTAGGACAGACCCTCTCTGGAAACACCATATATTTT
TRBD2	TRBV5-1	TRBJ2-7	CASSLGGLPSYEQYF	TGCGCCAGCAGCTTGGGGGGACTACCTTCCTACGAGCAGTACTTC
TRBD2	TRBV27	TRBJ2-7	CASSLAAGGYEQYF	TGTGCCAGCAGTTTAGCCGCGGGGGGGTACGAGCAGTACTTC
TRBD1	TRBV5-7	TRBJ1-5	CASKTGGWAQPQHF	TGTGCCAGCAAGACAGGGGGCTGGGCTCAGCCCCAGCATTTT
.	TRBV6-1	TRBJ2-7	CAGSTYLGAYEQYF	TGTGCCGGCAGTACCTATCTAGGGGCCTACGAGCAGTACTTC
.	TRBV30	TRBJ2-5	CAWSVLGRETQYF	TGTGCCTGGAGTGTACTGGGGCGGGAGACCCAGTACTTC
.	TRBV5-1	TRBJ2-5	CASSPGAAVFSYYF	TGCGCCAGCAGCCCAGGGGCGGCAGTTTTCTCGTACTACTTC
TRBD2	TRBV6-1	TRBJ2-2	CASSWTSGTGELFF	TGTGCCAGCAGTTGGACTAGCGGGACCGGGGAGCTGTTTTTT
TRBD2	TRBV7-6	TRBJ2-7	CASSLASRQKLAGGDEQYF	TGTGCCAGCAGCTTAGCAAGCAGACAAAAACTAGCGGGGGGGGACGAGCAGTACTTC
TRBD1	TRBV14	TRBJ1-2	CASSPGQGVVSYTF	TGTGCCAGCAGCCCCGGACAGGGGGTTGTTAGCTACACCTTC
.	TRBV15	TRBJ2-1	CATSRDLGNEQFF	TGTGCCACCAGCAGAGATCTAGGCAATGAGCAGTTCTTC
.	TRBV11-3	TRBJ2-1	CASSLGGSSYNEQFF	TGTGCCAGCAGCTTAGGAGGTAGCTCCTACAATGAGCAGTTCTTC
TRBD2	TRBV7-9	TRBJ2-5	CASSLWFGTTEETQYF	TGTGCCAGCAGCCTATGGTTCGGGACTACGGAAGAGACCCAGTACTTC
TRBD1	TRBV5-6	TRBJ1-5	CASSPQTGGRQPQHF	TGTGCCAGCAGCCCCCAAACAGGGGGCCGACAGCCCCAGCATTTT
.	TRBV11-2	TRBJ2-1	CASSDRGLETYNEQFF	TGTGCCAGCAGCGACCGGGGACTGGAGACCTACAATGAGCAGTTCTTC
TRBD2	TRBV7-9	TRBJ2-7	CASSSNPTSGSIYEQYF	TGTGCCAGCAGCTCGAACCCAACTAGCGGGAGCATTTACGAGCAGTACTTC
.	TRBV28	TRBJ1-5	CASGGNLVNQPQHF	TGTGCCAGCGGGGGGAATCTAGTCAATCAGCCCCAGCATTTT
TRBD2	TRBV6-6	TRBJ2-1	CASKSGLADYNEQFF	TGTGCCAGCAAGTCGGGACTAGCGGACTACAATGAGCAGTTCTTC
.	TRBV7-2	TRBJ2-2	CARGGLAGGTGELFF	TGTGCCAGAGGGGGCCTAGCGGGCGGAACCGGGGAGCTGTTTTTT
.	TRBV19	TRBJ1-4	CASSIKGLGTATNEKLFF	TGTGCCAGTAGTATAAAGGGTTTGGGGACTGCAACTAATGAAAAACTGTTTTTT
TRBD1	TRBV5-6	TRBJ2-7	CASSPGQDEQYF	TGTGCCAGCAGCCCGGGACAGGACGAGCAGTACTTC
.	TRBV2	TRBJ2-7	CASTGGYEQYF	TGTGCCAGCACAGGGGGGTACGAGCAGTACTTC
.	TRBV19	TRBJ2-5	CASSIDRVGGETQYF	TGTGCCAGTAGTATAGATCGGGTAGGGGGAGAGACCCAGTACTTC
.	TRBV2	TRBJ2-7	CASSLSSQTYEQYF	TGTGCCAGCAGCTTATCCAGTCAGACCTACGAGCAGTACTTC
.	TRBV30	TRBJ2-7	CAWTGQTYEQYF	TGTGCCTGGACCGGACAGACATACGAGCAGTACTTC
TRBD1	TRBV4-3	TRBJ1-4	CASSQGGTGANEKLFF	TGCGCCAGCAGCCAGGGGGGGACAGGGGCTAATGAAAAACTGTTTTTT
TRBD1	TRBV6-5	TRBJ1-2	CASSYSPQGAGYTF	TGTGCCAGCAGTTACTCCCCACAGGGGGCTGGCTACACCTTC
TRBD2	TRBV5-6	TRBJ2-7	CASSPLLVLAGGPYEQYF	TGTGCCAGCAGCCCCTTGTTGGTCCTAGCGGGGGGGCCTTACGAGCAGTACTTC
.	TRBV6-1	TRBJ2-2	CASSVDSWAGELFF	TGTGCCAGCAGTGTGGATAGCTGGGCCGGGGAGCTGTTTTTT
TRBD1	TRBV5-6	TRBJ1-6	CASSLAQTGVDNSPLHF	TGTGCCAGCAGCTTGGCTCAAACAGGGGTCGATAATTCACCCCTCCACTTT